The 30 T cell receptor beta chains below were found in one sample sequenced in a study of cytomegalovirus exposure and HLA in healthy donors. 13 Jbeta primers and 60 Vbeta primers were used for the PCR. The method was immunoSEQ multiplex PCR; TCRdb's version includes in-frame clones alone and lacks a portion of them. The table includes roughly 61,000 clones, 70% to 90% detected once. The sequenced material came from PBMCs. The receptors shown here come from a young man in good health and CMV-seropositive.

V and J are TRBV28 and TRBJ2-7; TRBD2 aligns across 13 bases. CDR1 MDHEN and CDR2 SYDVKM come from the germline V gene. The CDR3 spans 15 residues. V trimming: 6 bases; J trimming: 3 bases; junction bases outside the gene matches: 5. CDR3 residues: CASRIGLAGVYEQYF. The CDR3 DNA sequence: TGTGCCAGCAGGATCGGACTAGCGGGAGTCTACGAGCAGTACTTC.

J is TRBJ1-1 and V is TRBV7-6; D is uncertain. The germline CDR1 and CDR2 sequences are SGHVS and FNYEAQ. The CDR3 has 13 residues. V was cut by 5 bases and J by 3 bases, with 10 bases left in between. CDR3 DNA: TGTGCCAGCAGCAGAAGGAGGGACACTGAAGCTTTCTTT. Protein product: CASSRRRDTEAFF.

The rearrangement links TRBV2 to TRBJ1-2; D gene unclear. The V and J ends lost 8 bases and 5 bases respectively, with 6 bases between them. The CDR3 extends over 10 amino acids. In germline, CDR1 is SNHLY, CDR2 FYNNEI. The CDR3: CASHGYGYTF. The CDR3 nucleotides read TGTGCCAGCCACGGGTATGGCTACACCTTC. The complete variable domain, with remaining parts taken from reference TRBV2 and TRBJ1-2, reads EPEVTQTPSHQVTQMGQEVILRCVPISNHLYFYWYRQILGQKVEFLVSFYNNEISEKSEIFDDQFSVERPDGSNFTLKIRSTKLEDSAMYFCASHGYGYTFGSGTRLTVV.

The rearrangement links TRBV21-1 to TRBJ2-7; whether TRBD2, the table's D call, matches the DNA was not checked. TRBV21-1 is marked as a pseudogene. The CDR3 length is 16 residues. CDR3 protein: CASSKAQLAGGAEQYF. The CDR3 nucleotides are TGTGCCAGCAGCAAAGCTCAACTAGCGGGAGGAGCCGAGCAGTACTTC.

The rearrangement uses TRBV7-3 and TRBJ1-1, with TRBD1 as a possible D gene (6 bases). Between the trimmed V and J ends, which lost 2 bases and 7 bases, there was a span of 11 bases. CDR3 length: 13 residues. Germline loops: CDR1 SGHTA, CDR2 FQGTGA. This chain's CDR3 is CASSLETGLEAFF. The CDR3 DNA reads TGTGCCAGCAGCTTAGAGACAGGCCTTGAAGCTTTCTTT.

The rearrangement uses TRBV28 and TRBJ2-3; D perhaps matches TRBD1 (6 bases). V was trimmed by 4 bases and J by 2 bases, leaving 10 bases between them. CDR1 is MDHEN and CDR2 is SYDVKM in the germline V gene. CDR3 length: 14 amino acids. CDR3 DNA sequence: TGTGCCAGCAGTTCCACAGGGAACACAGATACGCAGTATTTT. It specifies CASSSTGNTDTQYF.

The chain recombines TRBV28 with TRBJ1-5; no definite D call. Germline V gene data show CDR1 as MDHEN and CDR2 as SYDVKM. V was clipped by 6 bases and J by 3 bases, with 18 bases between them. The CDR3 is 16 amino acids. CDR3 loop: CASRPLVQLNNQPQHF. CDR3 sequence (DNA): TGTGCCAGCAGACCCCTTGTACAGTTGAACAATCAGCCCCAGCATTTT. The variable domain in full, with the rest retrieved from reference TRBV28 and TRBJ1-5, is DVKVTQSSRYLVKRTGEKVFLECVQDMDHENMFWYRQDPGLGLRLIYFSYDVKMKEKGDIPEGYSVSREKKERFSLILESASTNQTSMYLCASRPLVQLNNQPQHFGDGTRLSIL.

The rearrangement uses TRBV5-1 and TRBJ1-1; no clear D. The length of the CDR3 is 12 residues. Germline assignment: CDR1 SGHRS and CDR2 YFSETQ. Trimming took 3 bases from V and 5 from J, leaving 8 bases between them. The CDR3 sequence: CASSSSGTEAFF. Written as DNA, the CDR3 is TGCGCCAGCAGCTCTTCCGGGACTGAAGCTTTCTTT.

The V call is TRBV28, the J call TRBJ1-5, with D unresolved. The CDR3 spans 15 residues. CDR1 MDHEN and CDR2 SYDVKM come from the germline V gene. Trimming removed 6 bases from V and 10 bases from J, with 22 bases in between. The DNA of the CDR3 is TGTGCCAGCAGCCCCTCCGTCGGCGCCGGGAAACCCCAGCATTTT. Amino acid sequence: CASSPSVGAGKPQHF.

The chain links TRBV7-9 to TRBJ1-4, with TRBD1 as a possible D gene (6 bases). The V and J ends lost 4 bases and 8 bases respectively, with 14 bases between them. CDR3 size: 14 residues. Germline assignment: CDR1 SEHNR and CDR2 FQNEAQ (reference sequence). Written as DNA, the CDR3 is TGTGCCAGCAGCTCGACAGGTCGTAACGAAAAACTGTTTTTT. Protein product: CASSSTGRNEKLFF. Drawing the rest from reference TRBV7-9 and TRBJ1-4, the complete variable domain is DTGVSQNPRHKITKRGQNVTFRCDPISEHNRLYWYRQTLGQGPEFLTYFQNEAQLEKSRLLSDRFSAERPKGSFSTLEIQRTEQGDSAMYLCASSSTGRNEKLFFGSGTQLSVL.

This sequence joins TRBV5-1 and TRBJ2-2, with 7 bases matching TRBD1. The CDR3 covers 13 residues. J was trimmed by 9 bases and V by 4 bases; bases with no gene match: 6. Per the germline V gene, CDR1 is SGHRS and CDR2 is YFSETQ. CDR3 sequence: CASSIGDSRELFF. CDR3 coding DNA: TGCGCCAGCAGCATAGGGGACAGCAGGGAGCTGTTTTTT.

This clone was seen only once. The V call is TRBV28, the J call TRBJ1-1; D unclear. CDR1 and CDR2 (germline): MDHEN, SYDVKM. The CDR3 totals 13 residues. V lost 6 bases and J 0 bases, leaving 8 bases between the germline ends. This CDR3 reads CASSVTLNTEAFF. The CDR3 DNA sequence: TGTGCCAGCAGCGTGACTTTGAACACTGAAGCTTTCTTT. Full variable domain (missing parts from reference TRBV28 and TRBJ1-1): DVKVTQSSRYLVKRTGEKVFLECVQDMDHENMFWYRQDPGLGLRLIYFSYDVKMKEKGDIPEGYSVSREKKERFSLILESASTNQTSMYLCASSVTLNTEAFFGQGTRLTVV.

This rearrangement joins TRBV5-1 to TRBJ2-1; TRBD2 aligns across 7 bases. The CDR3 sequence is 15 residues long. Germline lookup yields CDR1 SGHRS and CDR2 YFSETQ. Unmatched junction bases numbered 3, after V lost 0 bases and J lost 3 bases. The CDR3 reads CASSLGLAVYNEQFF. The CDR3, as DNA: TGCGCCAGCAGCTTGGGTCTAGCGGTCTACAATGAGCAGTTCTTC.

CDR3 nucleotides: TGTGCCAGCAGCCCCGGACTAGCGAGGGACACAGATACGCAGTATTTT. Its protein is CASSPGLARDTDTQYF. V and J are TRBV7-3 and TRBJ2-3; 9 positions match TRBD2. Trimming at V came to 5 bases and at J to 2 bases, leaving 8 bases not matched to a gene. The CDR3 is made up of 16 amino acids. CDR1 and CDR2 (germline): SGHTA, FQGTGA.

Here the CDR3 DNA reads TGTGCCAGCAGCCAGCCCCGGGACAGGGGGCGCCAAGAGACCCAGTACTTC. Amino acid sequence: CASSQPRDRGRQETQYF. The rearrangement joins TRBV4-2 to TRBJ2-5, with 12 bases lining up with TRBD1. Germline loops: CDR1 LGHNA, CDR2 YNFKEQ. V shed 3 bases and J 1 base; nucleotides not matched to a gene: 6. CDR3 length: 17 residues.

The V gene is TRBV7-6, the J gene TRBJ2-4; 8 bases match TRBD2. CDR3 length: 13 residues. Per germline, CDR1 SGHVS and CDR2 FNYEAQ. The ends lost 5 bases at V and 5 bases at J; junction bases unmatched: 2. The CDR3 coding sequence is TGTGCCAGCAGCCTGGGACTAGAAAACATTCAGTACTTC. Translating it yields CASSLGLENIQYF.

The chain has TRBV29-1 and TRBJ2-1; TRBD2 matches at 8 bases. Germline V CDR1 and CDR2: SQVTM, ANQGSEA. With V trimmed by 2 bases and J by 2 bases, 8 bases remained unmatched. CDR3 length: 16 amino acids. CDR3 DNA: TGCAGCGTTGAAATCCCTGGCGGGAGGCCCTACAATGAGCAGTTCTTC. Its translation is CSVEIPGGRPYNEQFF.

V and J are TRBV11-2 and TRBJ1-5; TRBD1 agrees at 7 bases. Trimming cost V 2 bases and J 5 bases; bases outside gene matches: 3. The V gene's germline CDR1 is SGHAT and CDR2 FQNNGV. The CDR3 sequence is 14 residues long. Written as DNA, the CDR3 is TGTGCCAGCAGCTTATTAGGGGGCTATCAGCCCCAGCATTTT. Protein sequence: CASSLLGGYQPQHF.

This sequence joins TRBV10-3 and TRBJ1-5, with 7 bases lining up with TRBD1. Germline V gene sequence: CDR1 ENHRY, CDR2 SYGVKD. V lost 2 bases, J lost 1 base, and 8 bases stayed unmatched. CDR3 size: 17 residues. CDR3 residues: CAISEGAGGRSNQPQHF. Written as DNA, the CDR3 is TGTGCCATCAGTGAGGGGGCAGGGGGTAGGAGCAATCAGCCCCAGCATTTT.

The V gene is TRBV21-1, the J gene TRBJ1-2; no check of the table's D call, TRBD1, against the DNA was made. TRBV21-1 is shown as a pseudogene. CDR3 length: 15 amino acids. The DNA of the CDR3 is TGTGCCAGCAGCTTCTGTAAAGGACAGAACTATGGCTACACCTTC. This translates into CASSFCKGQNYGYTF.

The V call is TRBV21-1, the J call TRBJ2-7; TRBD1 is taken as the D call from the table, unchecked against the DNA. TRBV21-1 is an annotated pseudogene. The CDR3 contains 19 residues. The CDR3: CASREGSPKQGRHLYEQYF. The CDR3 DNA reads TGTGCCAGCAGGGAAGGGTCCCCTAAACAGGGAAGGCATCTCTACGAGCAGTACTTC.

This chain links TRBV5-1 with TRBJ2-6; D possibly corresponds to TRBD1 (5 bases). From germline, CDR1 is SGHRS and CDR2 YFSETQ. Deletions cut 2 bases from V and 0 bases from J, with 15 bases between. CDR3 length equals 18 residues. The CDR3 spells CASSFSGSPYSGANVLTF. Here the CDR3 DNA reads TGCGCCAGCAGCTTTTCAGGGTCCCCCTACTCTGGGGCCAACGTCCTGACTTTC.

This clone was observed a single time. The chain employs TRBV5-4 and TRBJ2-1; 8 positions match TRBD2. Germline CDR1 SGHNT, CDR2 YYREEE (reference sequence). V was clipped by 2 bases and J by 1 base; unmatched bases: 8. There are 17 residues in the CDR3. CDR3 DNA sequence: TGTGCCAGCAGCTTCTATCTAGCGGGTCTATCCTACAATGAGCAGTTCTTC. As protein: CASSFYLAGLSYNEQFF.

This chain joins TRBV21-1 and TRBJ2-2; TRBD2, the D gene given by the table, was not confirmed from the DNA. TRBV21-1 is tagged as a pseudogene. The CDR3 is made up of 20 amino acids. Here the CDR3 DNA reads TGTGCCAGCAGCAAAGGGCACAGGGGAGAGGAGCGGGAGAGGACCGGGGAGCTGTTTTTT. Amino acid sequence: CASSKGHRGEERERTGELFF.

By proportion, this clone is medium-sized. The chain is built from TRBV11-3 and TRBJ2-5, with D possibly TRBD2 on 5 matching bases. V was shortened by 5 bases and J by 6 bases, with 16 bases between the two germline ends. Germline loops: CDR1 SGHNT, CDR2 YENEEA. The CDR3 is made up of 14 amino acids. Written as DNA, the CDR3 is TGTGCCAGCAGCCCAAGACTATTCGCAAAGACCCAGTACTTC. It is translated as CASSPRLFAKTQYF.

V and J are TRBV5-1 and TRBJ2-3; 8 bases are a match to TRBD2. CDR1 and CDR2 (germline): SGHRS, YFSETQ. CDR3 length: 16 residues. The J segment lost 4 bases and the V segment lost 3 bases, leaving 10 bases of the junction unmatched. CDR3 region: CASSSQGAGAADTQYF. CDR3 in DNA: TGCGCCAGCAGCTCCCAAGGAGCGGGAGCAGCAGATACGCAGTATTTT.

The chain joins TRBV25-1 to TRBJ2-6; D gene uncertain. The CDR3 runs 15 residues. The germline CDR1 and CDR2 sequences are MGHDK and SYGVNS. Trimming took off 1 base at V and 4 bases at J, with 8 bases between the two ends. In DNA form, the CDR3 reads TGTGCCAGCAGTGAATTTGACGGGGGGGCCAACGTCCTGACTTTC. Translating it yields CASSEFDGGANVLTF.

The J gene is TRBJ2-5, the V gene TRBV28; TRBD2 aligns across 7 bases. This CDR3 has 14 residues. J lost 5 bases, V lost 3 bases, and 6 bases had no gene match. Germline assignment: CDR1 MDHEN and CDR2 SYDVKM. The CDR3 spells CASSFQAGMETQYF. The DNA of the CDR3 is TGTGCCAGCAGTTTTCAAGCGGGAATGGAGACCCAGTACTTC.

In this sample, this clone turned up once. The rearrangement links TRBV19 to TRBJ2-7, with D possibly being TRBD2 (6 bases). The CDR3 runs 12 residues. The germline V gene encodes CDR1 LNHDA and CDR2 SQIVND (reference sequence). V gave up 5 bases and J gave up 3 bases, with 8 bases separating them. The chain's CDR3 is CASSPGGYEQYF. CDR3 coding DNA: TGTGCCAGTAGTCCCGGGGGCTACGAGCAGTACTTC. Variable domain in full (rest from reference TRBV19 and TRBJ2-7): DGGITQSPKYLFRKEGQNVTLSCEQNLNHDAMYWYRQDPGQGLRLIYYSQIVNDFQKGDIAEGYSVSREKKESFPLTVTSAQKNPTAFYLCASSPGGYEQYFGPGTRLTVT.

The CDR3 loop is CASSQEVAGGPYEQYF. CDR3 bases: TGTGCCAGCAGCCAAGAAGTAGCGGGAGGGCCCTACGAGCAGTACTTC. V gene TRBV14 combines with J gene TRBJ2-7, with 11 bases that match TRBD2. The CDR3 extends over 16 amino acids. CDR1 is SGHDN and CDR2 is FVKESK in the germline V gene. Losses at the gene ends were 0 bases for V and 2 bases for J; bases not matched to a gene: 3.